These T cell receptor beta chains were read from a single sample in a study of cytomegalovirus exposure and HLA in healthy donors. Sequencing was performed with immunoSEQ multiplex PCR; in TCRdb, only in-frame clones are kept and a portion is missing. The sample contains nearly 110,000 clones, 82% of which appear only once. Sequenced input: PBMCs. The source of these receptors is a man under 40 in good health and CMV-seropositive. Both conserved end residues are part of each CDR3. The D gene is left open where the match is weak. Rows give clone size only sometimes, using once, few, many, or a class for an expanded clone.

TGTGCCAGCAGTGAAGTTGACAAAAGGAGGGCTTTCTTT | CASSEVDKRRAFF | NA | NA | TRBJ1-1 | TRBV6-1
TGTGCCAGCAGCTTCGGCAGACTAGCCGGGGAGACCCAGTACTTC | CASSFGRLAGETQYF | TRBD2 | NA | TRBJ2-5 | TRBV7-8
TGTGCCAGCAGTGAATATCGGGCCTACGAGCAGTACTTC | CASSEYRAYEQYF | NA | NA | TRBJ2-7 | TRBV6-1
TGTGCCAGCAGCGAACAGTGGAACACTGAAGCTTTCTTT | CASSEQWNTEAFF | NA | NA | TRBJ1-1 | TRBV7-9
TGTGCCAGTACCAAGAGAGAATGGCAGCCCCAGCATTTT | CASTKREWQPQHF | NA | once | TRBJ1-5 | TRBV19
TGTGCCAGCAGCTTGGAGGGGGCAGAAAGGAACTTCTATGGCTACACCTTC | CASSLEGAERNFYGYTF | TRBD1 | NA | TRBJ1-2 | TRBV5-4
TGCGCCAGCAGCCAAGGGTGGGCGGCAGGGAAGACCTACGAGCAGTACTTC | CASSQGWAAGKTYEQYF | NA | once | TRBJ2-7 | TRBV4-1
TGCGCCAGCAGTGGCCCAGGGATAAACACCGGGGAGCTGTTTTTT | CASSGPGINTGELFF | NA | NA | TRBJ2-2 | TRBV10-1
TGTGCCAGCAGTTACTACAGTGGTCGCGACACTGAAGCTTTCTTT | CASSYYSGRDTEAFF | NA | NA | TRBJ1-1 | TRBV6-5
TGTGCCAGCAGCTTGAAGGGGCATTCTGGAAACACCATATATTTT | CASSLKGHSGNTIYF | NA | few | TRBJ1-3 | TRBV5-6
TGCGCCAGCAGCTTGGTGCAGGGATTATCCACAGATACGCAGTATTTT | CASSLVQGLSTDTQYF | NA | NA | TRBJ2-3 | TRBV5-1
TGCGCCAGCAGCTTGGTGCCCGGGGGGGAAGAGACCCAGTACTTC | CASSLVPGGEETQYF | TRBD2 | NA | TRBJ2-5 | TRBV5-1
TGTGCCAGCAGCGTAGTGGGGCTGGGGAACACTGAAGCTTTCTTT | CASSVVGLGNTEAFF | NA | NA | TRBJ1-1 | TRBV9
TGTGCCAGCAGCTTCGGCGGAAACACTAATGAAAAACTGTTTTTT | CASSFGGNTNEKLFF | NA | few | TRBJ1-4 | TRBV11-2
TGCAGCGCTAGACGGGAGAACACTGAAGCTTTCTTT | CSARRENTEAFF | NA | NA | TRBJ1-1 | TRBV29-1
TGTGCCAGCAGCCAAGGGGCCAGCGGGGGAGACAATGAGCAGTTCTTC | CASSQGASGGDNEQFF | TRBD2 | NA | TRBJ2-1 | TRBV4-2
TGTGCCACCAGGCCTGGAGGACAGCCCCTATCTGGCGAGCAGTACTTC | CATRPGGQPLSGEQYF | NA | NA | TRBJ2-7 | TRBV15
TGTGCCAGCAGTGAAGCGCTTTTTCGTTGGGTGCAGGCACGAGCTTTCTTT | CASSEALFRWVQARAFF | NA | NA | TRBJ1-1 | TRBV2
TGTGCTAGCAGCTCAAGACAGGCCACCGGGGAGCTGTTTTTT | CASSSRQATGELFF | NA | NA | TRBJ2-2 | TRBV7-7
TGTGCCAGCAGTACTCTACAGGGGACTAACACTGAAGCTTTCTTT | CASSTLQGTNTEAFF | TRBD1 | NA | TRBJ1-1 | TRBV6-1
TGTGCCAGCAGCGTAGACTTAACAGGACTGAACACTGAAGCTTTCTTT | CASSVDLTGLNTEAFF | NA | NA | TRBJ1-1 | TRBV9
TGTGCCAGCAGCACAGGACAGGGCCATAATTCACCCCTCCACTTT | CASSTGQGHNSPLHF | TRBD1 | NA | TRBJ1-6 | TRBV2
TGTGCCAGCAGCATCGGACAGATTCAAGAGACCCAGTACTTC | CASSIGQIQETQYF | NA | NA | TRBJ2-5 | TRBV7-9
TGTGCCAGCAGCTTAGGGCAGGGGGCAGTCTACGAGCAGTACTTC | CASSLGQGAVYEQYF | TRBD1 | NA | TRBJ2-7 | TRBV7-9
TGTGCCAGCCGGAGCGGGGGGACAGATACGCAGTATTTT | CASRSGGTDTQYF | TRBD2 | NA | TRBJ2-3 | TRBV2
TGTGCCAGCAGTGCCGCCGGGGGTTTAAGGACAGATACGCAGTATTTT | CASSAAGGLRTDTQYF | NA | few | TRBJ2-3 | TRBV6-1
TGCAGCGTGTCGACAGGAGAGACCCAGTACTTC | CSVSTGETQYF | NA | NA | TRBJ2-5 | TRBV29-1
TGTGCCAGCAGCGCCCTGACAGGGCTCAGTAGAGCTTTCTTT | CASSALTGLSRAFF | TRBD1 | NA | TRBJ1-1 | TRBV27
TGTGCCAGCAGCTCGGGTCTCTATGGCTACACCTTC | CASSSGLYGYTF | NA | NA | TRBJ1-2 | TRBV11-3
TGTGCCAGCAGTGGATGGGGGGGGCTACTACGGGAGCAGTACTTC | CASSGWGGLLREQYF | NA | NA | TRBJ2-7 | TRBV2
TGTGCCTGGAGTCAGCGAGTGCCGGGTCGAGGCTACACCTTC | CAWSQRVPGRGYTF | NA | NA | TRBJ1-2 | TRBV30
TGTGCCTGGAGTCGAGGGGGCTTCTTAAACACTGAAGCTTTCTTT | CAWSRGGFLNTEAFF | TRBD1 | NA | TRBJ1-1 | TRBV30
TGTGCCAGCAGTTATACTACGTATGGCTACACCTTC | CASSYTTYGYTF | NA | NA | TRBJ1-2 | TRBV6-5
TGTGCCAGTAGTGTGACCCACGGGGATCAGCCCCAGCATTTT | CASSVTHGDQPQHF | NA | NA | TRBJ1-5 | TRBV19
TGCGCCAGCAGCTTGAGGAAGACAGGGGGAGAGGGTTCACCCCTCCACTTT | CASSLRKTGGEGSPLHF | TRBD1 | once | TRBJ1-6 | TRBV5-1
TGTGCCAGCAGGGAGACAGTCGTAGGCGAGCAGTACTTC | CASRETVVGEQYF | NA | NA | TRBJ2-7 | TRBV6-1
TGTGCCAGCAGCTCCGACAGTACTAGCACAGATACGCAGTATTTT | CASSSDSTSTDTQYF | NA | NA | TRBJ2-3 | TRBV11-1
TGTGCCAGCAGCCAAACCTATGAGGGACAAAATGGCTACACCTTC | CASSQTYEGQNGYTF | NA | NA | TRBJ1-2 | TRBV4-2
TGTGCCAGCAGCGTCGGACAGTTTAGCAATCAGCCCCAGCATTTT | CASSVGQFSNQPQHF | NA | once | TRBJ1-5 | TRBV9
TGTGCCAGCAGCACTGCACTAGCGATGTGGAATGAGCAGTTCTTC | CASSTALAMWNEQFF | TRBD2 | NA | TRBJ2-1 | TRBV7-9
TGCGCCAGCAGCCGGGGGACAGGCGCCTACGAGCAGTACTTC | CASSRGTGAYEQYF | TRBD1 | NA | TRBJ2-7 | TRBV4-1
TGTGCCAGCAACTCCGGCAGGTCTGGAAACACCATATATTTT | CASNSGRSGNTIYF | NA | NA | TRBJ1-3 | TRBV19
TGTGCCAGCAGTTACTACGGCGGGACAGATCAAGAGACCCAGTACTTC | CASSYYGGTDQETQYF | NA | NA | TRBJ2-5 | TRBV6-5
TGTGCCAGCAGTGAACAGGGACAGGGAATTAGTGCTTTCTTT | CASSEQGQGISAFF | TRBD1 | NA | TRBJ1-1 | TRBV2
TGCACCAGCAGCCCGCGACTCGTTACAAATCAAGAGACCCAGTACTTC | CTSSPRLVTNQETQYF | NA | few | TRBJ2-5 | TRBV1
TGCAGCGTTGAAAGGCGGCAGGGGGCTTCGTACGAGCAGTACTTC | CSVERRQGASYEQYF | TRBD1 | NA | TRBJ2-7 | TRBV29-1
TGTGCCAGCAGCTTCTCAGGTACCTACGAGCAGTACTTC | CASSFSGTYEQYF | NA | NA | TRBJ2-7 | TRBV11-3
TGTGCCTGGATGCCTGGCGGTGAAGCTTTCTTT | CAWMPGGEAFF | NA | NA | TRBJ1-1 | TRBV30
TGTGCCAGCAGCGCCCGGACGGGAAACACCGGGGAGCTGTTTTTT | CASSARTGNTGELFF | NA | NA | TRBJ2-2 | TRBV11-2
TGTGCCAGCAGTGAAGCCCCTGGCGGGGGGGTTAATGAGCAGTTCTTC | CASSEAPGGGVNEQFF | TRBD2 | once | TRBJ2-1 | TRBV2
TGTGCCAGCAGCTTGATTTTCGAACAGGGTACGCAGTATTTT | CASSLIFEQGTQYF | NA | NA | TRBJ2-3 | TRBV5-4
TGTGCCAGCAGCTTGATAGACAGGGTACACACTGAAGCTTTCTTT | CASSLIDRVHTEAFF | TRBD1 | NA | TRBJ1-1 | TRBV5-6
TGTGCCAGCAGCTTGGAGCTAGCGGGGGGCATAGCGAATGAGCAGTTCTTC | CASSLELAGGIANEQFF | TRBD2 | NA | TRBJ2-1 | TRBV5-4
TGTGCCAGCAGTAAGGGGGTTGGGGCTGAAGCTTTCTTT | CASSKGVGAEAFF | NA | NA | TRBJ1-1 | TRBV7-9
TGTGCCAGCAGGTCCAGCAGGTTCATGGACACTGAAGCTTTCTTT | CASRSSRFMDTEAFF | NA | NA | TRBJ1-1 | TRBV7-3
TGTGCCTGGAGAAAAATCGCGGGATCGGGAAACACCATATATTTT | CAWRKIAGSGNTIYF | NA | NA | TRBJ1-3 | TRBV30